These 16 T cell receptor beta chains were sequenced from one sample in a study of T cells in localized non-small cell lung cancer. TCRdb keeps only in-frame clones here, not all; method: immunoSEQ multiplex PCR. The sample lists roughly 64,000 clones; more than 80% were seen once. The sequences come from PBMCs, collected before any cancer treatment. These receptors all come from a man aged 40 to 75 with stage II lung adenocarcinoma.

The chain couples TRBV7-9 to TRBJ2-5; the match to TRBD1 covers 7 bases. Unmatched junction bases numbered 7, after V lost 1 base and J lost 5 bases. The CDR3 has 15 residues. CDR1 is SEHNR, CDR2 FQNEAQ, per germline (reference sequence). CDR3 nucleotide sequence: TGTGCCAGCAGCTTAGGACAGGGCGTAGGGGAGACCCAGTACTTC. It translates to CASSLGQGVGETQYF.

The V and J genes are TRBV11-2 and TRBJ1-2; D perhaps matches TRBD1 (6 bases). Germline V lookup: CDR1 SGHAT, CDR2 FQNNGV. CDR3 size: 14 residues. V lost 1 base and J lost 4, with 10 bases in between. CDR3 region: CASSLAWTVYGYTF. As DNA, the CDR3 is TGTGCCAGCAGCTTAGCCTGGACAGTCTATGGCTACACCTTC.

This chain joins TRBV15 and TRBJ2-3, with TRBD2 identical over 7 bases. CDR3 length equals 15 residues. Germline CDR1 reads LNHNV; CDR2 reads YYDKDF (reference sequence). Trimming took 5 bases from V and 4 from J; bases not matched to a gene: 9. The CDR3 nucleotides read TGTGCCACCAGCGAGAGAGGGAGGGCCGCAGATACGCAGTATTTT. Translating it yields CATSERGRAADTQYF.

This chain links TRBV29-1 with TRBJ2-5; 9 nucleotides agree with TRBD2. The DNA end favors TRBJ2-7, so the J call may be wrong. The CDR3 extends over 12 amino acids. Per germline, CDR1 SQVTM and CDR2 ANQGSEA. CDR3 in DNA: TGCAGCGTCCGACTAGCGGTCTACGAGCAGTACTTC. It encodes CSVRLAVYEQYF.

This clone was seen only once. CDR3 in DNA: TGTGCCACCAGCATTGTTGCCGGGACAGTAATCTATGGCTACACCTTC. Translation gives CATSIVAGTVIYGYTF. The rearrangement joins TRBV15 to TRBJ1-2, with TRBD1 matching over 7 bases. This CDR3 has 16 amino acids. Germline CDR1 and CDR2: LNHNV and YYDKDF (reference sequence). The V segment lost 4 bases and the J segment 4 bases; nucleotides outside the gene matches: 12.

Note on this clone: Mismatch with germline at one junction end may stem from a read error. The V gene is TRBV6-1, the J gene TRBJ1-2; D is uncertain. Germline V CDR1 and CDR2: MNHNS, SASEGT. CDR3 length equals 11 residues. For the CDR3, the DNA is TGTGCCAGCAGTGAAGAGTCTGGCTATACCTTC. Amino acids: CASSEESGYTF.

This chain connects TRBV2 to TRBJ2-3; TRBD1 matches at 8 bases. CDR1 and CDR2 (germline): SNHLY, FYNNEI. The J segment lost 5 bases and the V segment lost 5 bases, leaving 9 bases of the junction unmatched. CDR3 size: 15 residues. The CDR3 spells CASSRDRGGRDTQYF. DNA for the CDR3: TGTGCCAGCAGTCGCGACAGGGGAGGCCGAGATACGCAGTATTTT.

The V gene is TRBV5-1, the J gene TRBJ2-1; maybe TRBD2 (6 bases). This CDR3 contains 15 residues. Germline CDR1 is SGHRS and CDR2 is YFSETQ. The germline V and J ends were trimmed by 5 bases and 0 bases, with 12 bases remaining between them. The CDR3, as DNA: TGCGCCAGCAGGGGTAGCGGCGGCTCCTACAATGAGCAGTTCTTC. Protein sequence: CASRGSGGSYNEQFF.

V gene TRBV6-1 combines with J gene TRBJ1-5; a weak D match, TRBD1 (6 bases). The CDR3 sequence is 17 residues long. Trimming removed 2 bases from V and 3 bases from J, with 17 bases in between. CDR1 is MNHNS, CDR2 SASEGT, per germline. This CDR3 is CASSEMGGGANNQPQHF. The CDR3 nucleotides read TGTGCCAGCAGTGAAATGGGAGGGGGGGCCAACAATCAGCCCCAGCATTTT.

The chain recombines TRBV5-1 with TRBJ2-3; D unresolved. Deletions cut 0 bases from V and 3 bases from J, with 11 bases between. The CDR3 sequence is 15 residues long. Germline lookup yields CDR1 SGHRS and CDR2 YFSETQ. The CDR3 region has the DNA TGCGCCAGCAGCTTGGACGCCAAGAAAACAGATACGCAGTATTTT. Translation: CASSLDAKKTDTQYF.

Comment on this clone: One end of the junction is discordant with germline, which a read error may explain. CDR3 sequence: CAWSVLHFEIQYF. In nucleotides, the CDR3 is TGTGCCTGGAGTGTACTTCATTTTGAGATCCAGTACTTC. This chain connects TRBV30 to TRBJ2-5; D gene uncertain. Germline V lookup: CDR1 GTSNPN, CDR2 SVGIG (reference sequence). This CDR3 comprises 13 residues.

The chain has TRBV5-6 and TRBJ2-7; 13 bases are shared with TRBD2. CDR3 size: 15 residues. The V gene's germline CDR1 is SGHDT and CDR2 YYEEEE. With V trimmed by 0 bases and J by 6 bases, 3 bases remained unmatched. CDR3 region: CASSLGLAGGSEQYF. The DNA of the CDR3 is TGTGCCAGCAGCTTGGGACTAGCGGGAGGAAGCGAGCAGTACTTC.

This rearrangement joins TRBV4-2 to TRBJ2-1, with 8 bases matching TRBD2. Trimming removed 0 bases from V and 4 bases from J; junction bases left unmatched: 5. Germline V lookup: CDR1 LGHNA, CDR2 YNFKEQ. The CDR3 sequence is 16 residues long. CDR3 amino acids: CASSQEHSGDYNEQFF. In nucleotides, the CDR3 is TGTGCCAGCAGCCAAGAACATAGCGGGGATTACAATGAGCAGTTCTTC.

The J gene is TRBJ2-2, the V gene TRBV19; a weak D match, TRBD1 (5 bases). The V gene's germline CDR1 is LNHDA and CDR2 SQIVND (reference sequence). The CDR3 runs 15 residues. V lost 2 bases and J 5 bases, leaving 12 bases between the germline ends. CDR3 in amino acids: CASSIQGSLTGELFF. The DNA for the CDR3 is TGTGCCAGTAGTATACAGGGTTCCCTGACCGGGGAGCTGTTTTTT.

V usage is TRBV14 and J usage is TRBJ1-1; possible D gene TRBD1, 5 bases. Per the germline V gene, CDR1 is SGHDN and CDR2 is FVKESK. V lost 1 base and J lost 11, with 14 bases in between. The CDR3 has 13 residues. The CDR3 DNA reads as TGTGCCAGCAGCCAAGGCTCCGCAGGGTTGGCTTTCTTT. Its translation is CASSQGSAGLAFF. Looking up the rest from reference TRBV14 and TRBJ1-1 gives the full variable domain: EAGVTQFPSHSVIEKGQTVTLRCDPISGHDNLYWYRRVMGKEIKFLLHFVKESKQDESGMPNNRFLAERTGGTYSTLKVQPAELEDSGVYFCASSQGSAGLAFFGQGTRLTVV.

The genes are TRBV15 and TRBJ1-1; no clear D gene. CDR1 and CDR2 from the germline V gene are LNHNV and YYDKDF (reference sequence). This CDR3 spans 15 amino acids. V was clipped by 1 base and J by 5 bases, with 14 bases between them. The CDR3 here is CATSRGGPSGTEAFF. CDR3 sequence (DNA): TGTGCCACCAGCAGAGGCGGGCCTTCGGGGACTGAAGCTTTCTTT.